The source of this T cell receptor (beta chain) is a study of blood T cell repertoires in COVID-19. Across the whole study: There were acute and convalescent COVID-19 samples, and they came from the United States, Italy and Spain. T cells, B-cell-depleted T cells, or PBMCs supplied cDNA or gDNA.

Looked up from germline, CDR1 is MNHEY and CDR2 is SMNVEV (reference sequence). The CDR3 is made up of 15 amino acids. Germline trimming cut 2 bases from V and 6 bases from J; bases unmatched to any gene: 6. Original processing notes: Nucleated cell counts were estimated from reference gene primer amplification. Clones were read by immunoSEQ multiplex PCR, and TCRdb kept only the in-frame ones, dropping some. V, J and clone size reflect that table, while D and trimming were determined from the DNA. Of roughly 230,000 clones detected, 84% appear once; the ten largest clones hold 8% to 11%. The clonotype was recovered from a woman aged 80 or older with COVID-19, enrolled during active disease. This chain joins TRBV27 and TRBJ2-3; 9 nucleotides align to TRBD2. Sequencing input: peripheral blood. This CDR3 reads CASSLAGGPRDTQYF. Written as DNA, the CDR3 is TGTGCCAGCAGTTTAGCGGGGGGGCCTCGTGATACGCAGTATTTT.